The entry below describes one T cell receptor beta chain. The V end was cut by 0 bases, the J end by 6 bases, with 13 bases between. Germline V gene data show CDR1 as SGHDT and CDR2 as YYEEEE. The CDR3 contains 15 residues. The record originates from a study of blood T cell repertoires in COVID-19. Study overall: Collection of acute and convalescent COVID-19 samples took place in the United States, Italy and Spain. The analysed material was cDNA or gDNA that came from T cells, B-cell-depleted T cells, or PBMCs.

Original processing methods: Reference gene primer amplification in the assay estimated nucleated cell counts. Profiled with immunoSEQ multiplex PCR; TCRdb holds only in-frame clones, not every one. The D gene and trimming were derived from the DNA, and the V and J assignments and clone size from that table. The repertoire holds 250,000 to 300,000 clones, with around 86% as singletons. This clonotype originated in a man aged 50 or older with acute or convalescent COVID-19. The chain recombines TRBV5-6 with TRBJ1-5, with a possible D match to TRBD1 (5 bases). The sample was peripheral blood. The DNA of the CDR3 is TGTGCCAGCAGCTTGGGACAGAGTTCGGGTCAGCCCCAGCATTTT. The encoded protein is CASSLGQSSGQPQHF.